This T cell receptor beta chain was captured in a study of graft-versus-host responses after intestinal transplantation. General study findings and limits: GvH clones surfaced in recipient marrow, some emerging earlier in ileum or blood.

Trimming shortened V by 2 bases and J by 7 bases, and 11 bases separated the two germline ends. CDR1 MNHEY and CDR2 SMNVEV come from the germline V gene (reference sequence). This CDR3 is built from 13 residues. On this clone: Antigen specificity is unknown.

Method: immunoSEQ multiplex PCR; TCRdb's copy keeps in-frame clones and lacks some. The sample has about 19,000 clones; about 65% are singletons. From the graft tissue, intraepithelial and lamina propria lymphocytes were released through processing. This receptor was identified in a human patient who received an intestinal transplant, so some T cells may come from the graft donor. The chain is built from TRBV27 and TRBJ1-2; D may be TRBD1 (5 bases). The starting material was ileum tissue, obtained less than 21 days after intestinal transplant. The DNA for the CDR3 is TGTGCCAGCAGTTTAGGGGGGACGGCTGGCTACACCTTC. Translating gives CASSLGGTAGYTF.